Given below is one TCR beta chain in context. This specimen comes from a study of CD8 T cells in Susac syndrome. RNA was extracted with the RNeasy kit, and a quantity of roughly 0.5 to 1 ug was reverse transcribed using random hexamers. MiXCR was run by TCRdb on the immunoSEQ multiplex PCR reads, yielding one entry per CDR3 protein. The sample shows about 140,000 distinct CDR3 sequences, roughly 95% of them seen only once. This CDR3 comprises 12 residues. Deletions cut 4 bases from V and 6 bases from J, with 11 bases between. The germline CDR1 and CDR2 sequences are SGHRS and YFSETQ. This clonotype originated in a human donor with multiple sclerosis. Sequencing was done on a sample of CD4+ T cells from PBMCs. The chain uses TRBV5-1 and TRBJ2-7; no definite D call. The CDR3 DNA reads TGCGCCAGCAGCCCCATGGGTGGCGAGCAGTACTTC. Translation gives CASSPMGGEQYF.